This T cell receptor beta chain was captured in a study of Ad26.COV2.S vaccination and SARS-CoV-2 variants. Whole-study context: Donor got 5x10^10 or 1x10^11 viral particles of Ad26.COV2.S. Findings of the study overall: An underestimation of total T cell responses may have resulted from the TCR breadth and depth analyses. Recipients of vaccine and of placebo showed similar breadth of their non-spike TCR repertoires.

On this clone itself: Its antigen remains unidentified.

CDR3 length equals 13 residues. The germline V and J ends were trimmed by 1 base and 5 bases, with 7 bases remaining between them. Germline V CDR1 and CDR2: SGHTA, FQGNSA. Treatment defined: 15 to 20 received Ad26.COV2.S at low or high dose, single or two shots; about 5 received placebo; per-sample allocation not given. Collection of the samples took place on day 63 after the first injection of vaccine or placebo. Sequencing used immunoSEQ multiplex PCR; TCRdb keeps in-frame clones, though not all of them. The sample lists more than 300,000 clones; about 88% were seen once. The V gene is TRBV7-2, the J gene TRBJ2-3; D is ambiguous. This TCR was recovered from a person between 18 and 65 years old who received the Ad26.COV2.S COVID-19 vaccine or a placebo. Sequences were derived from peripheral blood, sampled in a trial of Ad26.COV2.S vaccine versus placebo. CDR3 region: CASSLVVRDTQYF. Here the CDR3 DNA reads TGTGCCAGCAGCTTAGTCGTTCGAGATACGCAGTATTTT.